The 14 T cell receptor beta chains listed next were all sequenced from one sample in a study of shared T cell receptors in the human thymus (dated by TCRdb to about 2021). Receptor libraries were prepared by the immunoSEQ multiplex PCR assay. The source is immuneACCESS, and TCRdb retained only in-frame sequences with V and J called. Part of the clones is not carried over; for the studies checked, unresolved V genes explain less than half of this, and the remainder is unexplained. For this sample there are approximately 660,000 clones; approximately 88% appear just once. The top ten clonotypes cover about 0.01% of the sample. This sample was shared with a second study, whose subject was human thymus T cells.

The source material was thymocytes. These receptors were obtained from a boy under two years old with a congenital heart defect. Donor details come from another sample of the same person, matched by shared clones.

The chain combines TRBV30 with TRBJ2-4; 12 positions match TRBD2. The CDR3 sequence is 17 residues long. After removal of 5 bases from V and 0 bases from J, the junction contained 8 bases not matched to a gene. Per the germline V gene, CDR1 is GTSNPN and CDR2 is SVGIG (reference sequence). The CDR3 DNA is TGTGCCTGGTCGACTAGCGGGAGAAATAGAGCCAAAAACATTCAGTACTTC. Translated, it gives CAWSTSGRNRAKNIQYF. The full variable domain, completed using reference TRBV30 and TRBJ2-4, is SQTIHQWPATLVQPVGSPLSLECTVEGTSNPNLYWYRQAAGRGLQLLFYSVGIGQISSEVPQNLSASRPQDRQFILSSKKLLLSDSGFYLCAWSTSGRNRAKNIQYFGAGTRLSVL.

This clone was found once. V is TRBV11-2 and J is TRBJ2-7; 8 bases agree with TRBD2. The V gene's germline CDR1 is SGHAT and CDR2 FQNNGV. Unmatched junction bases numbered 11, after V lost 0 bases and J lost 4 bases. CDR3 size: 17 residues. The CDR3: CASSLDRGGAGGYEQYF. CDR3 coding DNA: TGTGCCAGCAGCTTAGACCGGGGAGGTGCGGGAGGATACGAGCAGTACTTC.

This chain connects TRBV6-5 to TRBJ2-7; TRBD2 aligns across 9 bases. Germline CDR1 MNHEY, CDR2 SVGAGI. The V gene end was trimmed by 4 bases and the J gene end by 5 bases; junction bases not matched to a gene: 12. The CDR3 contains 16 residues. CDR3: CASSSPLAGVVDEQYF. The CDR3 coding sequence is TGTGCCAGCAGTTCCCCCTTAGCGGGAGTCGTCGACGAGCAGTACTTC.

This rearrangement joins TRBV19 to TRBJ1-1; D not certain. CDR1 LNHDA and CDR2 SQIVND come from the germline V gene (reference sequence). The CDR3 contains 13 residues. Trimming pared 7 bases from V and 3 bases from J, leaving 12 bases between. The CDR3 DNA is TGTGCCAGTAAAGTGAGACGGGACACTGAAGCTTTCTTT. This gives the protein CASKVRRDTEAFF.

The rearrangement uses TRBV27 and TRBJ2-1, with D possibly matching TRBD1 (8 bases). The CDR3 length is 20 residues. Trimming cost V 4 bases and J 4 bases, with 29 bases left between them. Germline V gene sequence: CDR1 MNHEY, CDR2 SMNVEV (reference sequence). Here the CDR3 DNA reads TGTGCCAGCAGTTCCCGGACAGGGAGGGGGCTATCTACCGTGTACAATGAGCAGTTCTTC. Translating it yields CASSSRTGRGLSTVYNEQFF.

The gene calls are TRBV5-4 and TRBJ2-7, with 15 bases fitting TRBD2. J gave up 4 bases and V 0 bases, and 11 bases lay outside the gene matches. The CDR3 has 19 residues. Per the germline V gene, CDR1 is SGHNT and CDR2 is YYREEE (reference sequence). The CDR3 DNA is TGTGCCAGCAGCTTGGCCGGACTAGCGGGAGGGCCGTCCAGGTACGAGCAGTACTTC. This encodes CASSLAGLAGGPSRYEQYF.

The chain combines TRBV6-1 with TRBJ1-2; D possibly corresponds to TRBD1 (6 bases). The CDR3 contains 16 residues. V gave up 2 bases and J gave up 4 bases, with 17 bases separating them. Germline CDR1 and CDR2: MNHNS and SASEGT. DNA of the CDR3: TGTGCCAGCAGTGAAAGACAGGATACACATTCCTATGGCTACACCTTC. It encodes CASSERQDTHSYGYTF.

The gene calls are TRBV19 and TRBJ1-1, with 11 bases identical to TRBD1. After removal of 6 bases from V and 1 base from J, the junction contained 4 bases not matched to a gene. This CDR3 has 15 amino acids. The germline gives CDR1 LNHDA, CDR2 SQIVND (reference sequence). The CDR3 loop reads CASRGQGEKNTEAFF. The CDR3 region has the DNA TGTGCCAGTAGGGGACAGGGGGAGAAGAACACTGAAGCTTTCTTT.

The chain's CDR3 is CASSVQGGGNQPQHF. Written as DNA, the CDR3 is TGTGCCAGCAGCGTACAGGGTGGGGGCAATCAGCCCCAGCATTTT. The rearrangement uses TRBV7-2 and TRBJ1-5; perhaps TRBD1 as D (6 bases). CDR1 SGHTA and CDR2 FQGNSA come from the germline V gene. V was cut by 5 bases and J by 2 bases, with 13 bases left in between. The CDR3 spans 15 residues. Supplemented by reference TRBV7-2 and TRBJ1-5, the full variable domain reads GAGVSQSPSNKVTEKGKDVELRCDPISGHTALYWYRQSLGQGLEFLIYFQGNSAPDKSGLPSDRFSAERTGGSVSTLTIQRTQQEDSAVYLCASSVQGGGNQPQHFGDGTRLSIL.

Only one count was recorded for this clone. The gene calls are TRBV18 and TRBJ2-1; tentative D call: TRBD2 (6 bases). In germline, CDR1 is KGHSH, CDR2 LQKENI. The CDR3 has 18 residues. The V end was cut by 6 bases, the J end by 2 bases, with 23 bases between. CDR3 in DNA: TGTGCCAGCTCCCGAAACGCTTCTAGCGCGGGGACCTACAATGAGCAGTTCTTC. Its translation is CASSRNASSAGTYNEQFF.

This rearrangement joins TRBV28 to TRBJ2-3, with 12 bases matching TRBD2. The CDR3 sequence is 16 residues long. Germline CDR1 MDHEN, CDR2 SYDVKM. The V segment lost 8 bases and the J segment 3 bases; nucleotides outside the gene matches: 9. In nucleotides, the CDR3 is TGTGCCAGCCCCCCCGATCTAGCGGGAGGGACAGATACGCAGTATTTT. Translation gives CASPPDLAGGTDTQYF.

J is TRBJ1-1 and V is TRBV5-1; tentative D call: TRBD1 (5 bases). The germline V gene has CDR1 SGHRS and CDR2 YFSETQ. CDR3 size: 15 residues. V gave up 3 bases and J gave up 1 base, with 13 bases separating them. CDR3 in DNA: TGCGCCAGCAGCTCCCCCCAGGGTAAGAACACTGAAGCTTTCTTT. It specifies CASSSPQGKNTEAFF.

This clone was observed a single time. CDR3 residues: CASSLWDRETNEKLFF. The CDR3 DNA follows: TGCGCCAGCAGCTTGTGGGACAGGGAGACTAATGAAAAACTGTTTTTT. The chain carries TRBV5-1 and TRBJ1-4, with 9 bases identical to TRBD1. Germline V gene sequence: CDR1 SGHRS, CDR2 YFSETQ. Trimming cost V 1 base and J 2 bases; bases outside gene matches: 3. This CDR3 is built from 16 residues.

The chain joins TRBV27 to TRBJ2-1; 11 bases are shared with TRBD2. The V segment lost 5 bases and the J segment 8 bases; nucleotides outside the gene matches: 23. The CDR3 totals 20 residues. Germline CDR1 MNHEY, CDR2 SMNVEV (reference sequence). In DNA, the CDR3 is TGTGCCAGCAGTCGCCCCCAGGGTGAAGGGGGACTAGCGGCCCGGGATGAGCAGTTCTTC. Translated: CASSRPQGEGGLAARDEQFF.